This entry is about one TCR beta chain. Its antigen is unidentified. MiXCR, applied by TCRdb to the multiplex PCR reads, yields one record per CDR3 protein. The sample includes hundreds of thousands of distinct CDR3 sequences, approximately 29% of them seen just once. The lymph nodes were axillary draining lymph nodes from breast cancer patients. The sample belongs to a study of breast tumors, draining lymph nodes, adjacent tissues. The study's findings and limits: Tumor repertoires ranked between lymph nodes and nontumor tissue in diversity, with V and J gene preferences. Findings are consistent with lymph node origin and intratumoral expansion of most tumor T cells. The lymph node origin of tumor T cells was framed as consistent with a hypothesis, not demonstrated. Luminal-like breast cancer showed significantly greater tumor-nontumor repertoire similarity than basal-like breast cancer did.

Sequences were obtained from axillary lymph node tissue. The sequence came from a female donor with breast cancer. Some clones in this sample may be carry-over from other donors' samples.

CDR3 bases: TGCGCCAGCAGCATGGGACTAGCGTACACAGATACGCAGTATTTT. It translates to CASSMGLAYTDTQYF. The V call is TRBV5-1, the J call TRBJ2-3; 10 bases are a match to TRBD2. The CDR3 runs to 15 residues. In germline, CDR1 is SGHRS, CDR2 YFSETQ. V shed 4 bases, J shed 2 bases, and the junction held 4 bases outside the gene matches.